This T cell receptor beta chain was identified during a study of blood T cell repertoires in COVID-19. The data were produced by immunoSEQ multiplex PCR, yet TCRdb's version contains in-frame clones alone and is incomplete. The table lists fewer than 350,000 clones, approximately 90% of them singletons. The junction had 10 bases not matched to a gene; V was cut back by 3 bases and J by 6 bases. Germline assignment: CDR1 SGHRS and CDR2 YFSETQ. The CDR3 has 15 amino acids. The sample consisted of PBMCs or T cells enriched from blood (not recorded which). This TCR derives from a woman under 40 with acute COVID-19. This chain links TRBV5-1 with TRBJ1-2; 8 bases match TRBD1. DNA for the CDR3: TGCGCCAGCAGCTCGACCGGGACAGGCCCAAATGGCTACACCTTC. The encoded protein is CASSSTGTGPNGYTF.